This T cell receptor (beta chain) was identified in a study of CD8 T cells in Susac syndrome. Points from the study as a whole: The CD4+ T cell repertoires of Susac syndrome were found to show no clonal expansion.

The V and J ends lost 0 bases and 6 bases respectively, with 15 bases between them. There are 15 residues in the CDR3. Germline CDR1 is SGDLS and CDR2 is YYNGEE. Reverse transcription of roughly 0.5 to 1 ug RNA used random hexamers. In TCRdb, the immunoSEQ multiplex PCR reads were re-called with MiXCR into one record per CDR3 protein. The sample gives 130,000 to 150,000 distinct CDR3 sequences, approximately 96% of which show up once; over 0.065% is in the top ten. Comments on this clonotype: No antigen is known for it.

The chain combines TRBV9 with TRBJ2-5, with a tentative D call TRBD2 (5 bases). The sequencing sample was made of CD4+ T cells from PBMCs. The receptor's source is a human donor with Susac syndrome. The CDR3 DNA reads TGTGCCAGCAGCGTAGACGTGGGCCCCGGGAAGACCCAGTACTTC. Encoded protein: CASSVDVGPGKTQYF. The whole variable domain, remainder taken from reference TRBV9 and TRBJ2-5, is DSGVTQTPKHLITATGQRVTLRCSPRSGDLSVYWYQQSLDQGLQFLIQYYNGEERAKGNILERFSAQQFPDLHSELNLSSLELGDSALYFCASSVDVGPGKTQYFGPGTRLLVL.